This is a list of T cell receptor beta chains from one sample in a study of T-cell memory formation after mild COVID-19. Each CDR3 protein is one row after TCRdb ran MiXCR on the 5' RACE reads. The sample contains roughly 130,000 distinct CDR3 sequences, approximately 15% of which appear only once. Source material: PBMCs or a T cell subset sorted from them (not recorded which). The source is a man aged 18 to 29 who had mild COVID-19 (a few samples of this study predate the infection). Cell type and time point are not known. CDR3s include the opening cysteine and the closing phenylalanine or tryptophan. Each record gives: J gene, clone size, D gene, V gene, CDR3 protein, CDR3 DNA. D genes are given only for firm matches. Clone size appears in some rows only: once, few, many, or a class for an expanded clone.

TRBJ1-5	.	.	TRBV28	CASSLWNPRISYNQPQHF	TGTGCCAGCAGTTTATGGAATCCCAGGATCAGCTACAATCAGCCCCAGCATTTT
TRBJ2-3	.	.	TRBV7-9	CASSFYGVADTQYF	TGTGCCAGCAGCTTTTATGGAGTTGCAGATACGCAGTATTTT
TRBJ2-5	few	TRBD1	TRBV12-3/TRBV12-4	CASSYRGQGARETQYF	TGTGCCAGCAGTTACCGGGGACAGGGGGCCCGCGAGACCCAGTACTTC
TRBJ1-4	.	.	TRBV12-3/TRBV12-4	CASSRGTVRRTTQREKLFF	TGTGCCAGCAGCCGTGGGACCGTGCGTCGGACAACTCAACGTGAAAAACTGTTTTTT
TRBJ1-2	few	.	TRBV6-5	CASKAHGDSTYGYTF	TGTGCCAGCAAGGCACACGGTGACAGTACATATGGCTACACCTTC
TRBJ2-2	few	TRBD2	TRBV7-2	CASSIAGGVGELFF	TGTGCCAGCAGCATAGCGGGGGGAGTCGGGGAGCTGTTTTTT
TRBJ1-2	.	TRBD1	TRBV24-1	CATSGDRGYGYTF	TGTGCCACCAGTGGGGACAGGGGGTATGGCTACACCTTC
TRBJ2-5	.	TRBD1	TRBV20-1	CSALIGRDREETQYF	TGCAGTGCTTTGATAGGGCGGGACAGGGAAGAGACCCAGTACTTC
TRBJ2-3	.	TRBD1	TRBV5-1	CASSLPTGGYTDTQYF	TGCGCCAGCAGCCTGCCGACAGGGGGGTACACAGATACGCAGTATTTT
TRBJ2-1	.	.	TRBV7-2	CASSLGGIKLGNEQFF	TGTGCCAGCAGCTTAGGGGGGATCAAACTCGGGAATGAGCAGTTCTTC
TRBJ2-3	few	.	TRBV3-1	CASSRRRQDTQYF	TGTGCCAGCAGCCGCAGACGGCAAGATACGCAGTATTTT
TRBJ1-1	few	.	TRBV5-1	CASSLGESTEAFF	TGCGCCAGCAGCTTGGGGGAAAGCACTGAAGCTTTCTTT
TRBJ1-5	once	.	TRBV7-2	CASSLNNKPQHF	TGTGCCAGCAGCTTAAACAATAAGCCCCAGCATTTT
TRBJ2-3	.	.	TRBV7-9	CASSFPSRPDTQYF	TGTGCCAGCAGCTTCCCATCTCGCCCAGATACGCAGTATTTT
TRBJ2-3	few	TRBD2	TRBV11-1	CASSSGTSGGITDTQYF	TGTGCCAGCAGCTCCGGGACTAGCGGGGGCATCACAGATACGCAGTATTTT
TRBJ2-1	.	.	TRBV6-5	CASSERSEQFF	TGTGCCAGCAGCGAGAGAAGTGAGCAGTTCTTC
TRBJ2-3	.	TRBD2	TRBV4-2	CASSQVTSSPSTDTQYF	TGTGCCAGCAGCCAAGTGACTAGCAGCCCTAGCACAGATACGCAGTATTTT
TRBJ2-1	.	.	TRBV4-3	CASSLYGQGGGEQFF	TGCGCCAGCAGCCTTTATGGCCAGGGGGGCGGTGAGCAGTTCTTC
TRBJ1-5	.	.	TRBV12-3/TRBV12-4	CASSLRGPQHF	TGTGCCAGCAGTTTACGTGGACCCCAGCATTTT
TRBJ1-1	.	.	TRBV6-2/TRBV6-3	CASRGPRGTEAFF	TGTGCCAGCAGAGGGCCCCGGGGCACTGAAGCTTTCTTT
TRBJ2-4	few	.	TRBV28	CASSSGQRGIQYF	TGTGCCAGCAGTAGCGGACAGAGGGGCATTCAGTACTTC
TRBJ2-7	.	TRBD2	TRBV9	CASSPGLAGGQSYEQYF	TGTGCCAGCAGCCCGGGACTAGCGGGGGGGCAGTCCTACGAGCAGTACTTC
TRBJ1-1	.	.	TRBV10-3	CAISGGLNTEAFF	TGTGCCATCAGTGGAGGCCTCAACACTGAAGCTTTCTTT
TRBJ2-7	few	TRBD2	TRBV10-3	CAIRQSGGQYF	TGTGCCATCAGGCAATCGGGAGGGCAGTACTTC
TRBJ2-3	many	.	TRBV5-5	CASGTDTQYF	TGTGCCAGTGGCACAGATACGCAGTATTTT
TRBJ2-4	few	.	TRBV7-2	CASSLTDIQYF	TGTGCCAGCAGCTTAACGGACATTCAGTACTTC
TRBJ1-1	once	.	TRBV20-1	CSASIPPLNTEAFF	TGCAGTGCTAGTATACCCCCTCTGAACACTGAAGCTTTCTTT
TRBJ2-1	few	.	TRBV5-1	CASSLVGVYNEQFF	TGCGCCAGCAGCTTGGTCGGGGTTTACAATGAGCAGTTCTTC
TRBJ1-2	.	.	TRBV14	CASSQGTSNLHGYTF	TGTGCCAGCAGCCAAGGTACCTCTAATCTTCATGGCTACACCTTC
TRBJ1-3	.	.	TRBV3-1	CASSQFYSIDTIYF	TGTGCCAGCAGCCAATTTTACAGTATCGACACCATATATTTT
TRBJ1-6	.	.	TRBV7-9	CASSSAFGQTYNSPLHF	TGTGCCAGCAGCTCCGCCTTCGGACAGACTTATAATTCACCCCTCCACTTT
TRBJ1-3	few	.	TRBV7-2	CASRPTGSGNTIYF	TGTGCCAGCAGACCTACAGGCTCTGGAAACACCATATATTTT
TRBJ1-1	many	.	TRBV6-6	CASKDRTQLMNTEAFF	TGTGCCAGCAAAGATAGGACACAGCTCATGAACACTGAAGCTTTCTTT
TRBJ2-7	.	.	TRBV9	CASSGTGGGIEQYF	TGTGCCAGCAGCGGAACCGGTGGGGGGATTGAGCAGTACTTC
TRBJ1-1	.	.	TRBV28	CASSSDSNTEAFF	TGTGCCAGCAGCTCGGACAGTAACACTGAAGCTTTCTTT
TRBJ2-3	.	.	TRBV10-1	CASSEGTAGADTQYF	TGCGCCAGCAGTGAAGGGACAGCGGGGGCAGATACGCAGTATTTT
TRBJ2-7	many	TRBD1	TRBV9	CASSAAGTGVSEQYF	TGTGCCAGCAGCGCCGCCGGGACAGGGGTTTCCGAGCAGTACTTC
TRBJ2-7	few	.	TRBV5-1	CASSFRGTSSYEQYF	TGCGCCAGCAGCTTCAGGGGCACGAGCTCCTACGAGCAGTACTTC
TRBJ2-5	few	TRBD2	TRBV3-1	CASSSDPGTSSETQYF	TGTGCCAGCAGCTCCGATCCGGGGACTAGCTCGGAGACCCAGTACTTC
TRBJ2-2	many	.	TRBV4-2	CASSLPGTAGNTGELFF	TGTGCCAGCAGCCTACCCGGGACCGCGGGGAACACCGGGGAGCTGTTTTTT
TRBJ2-4	.	TRBD2	TRBV12-3/TRBV12-4	CASSLLAGGVNIQYF	TGTGCCAGCAGTCTACTAGCGGGGGGGGTAAACATTCAGTACTTC
TRBJ1-1	.	.	TRBV5-1	CASSLNFPGGTHHTEAFF	TGCGCCAGCAGCTTGAACTTCCCGGGAGGTACTCACCACACTGAAGCTTTCTTT
TRBJ2-3	medium-sized	TRBD2	TRBV20-1	CSSHSGVDTQYF	TGCAGTTCACATAGCGGGGTGGATACGCAGTATTTT
TRBJ2-1	.	.	TRBV29-1	CSVVGGLSYNEQFF	TGCAGCGTTGTAGGGGGTCTTTCCTACAATGAGCAGTTCTTC
TRBJ1-4	many	TRBD1	TRBV2	CASSAEGTGSEKLFF	TGTGCCAGCAGTGCTGAGGGGACAGGGAGTGAAAAACTGTTTTTT
TRBJ2-7	few	.	TRBV3-1	CASSQEPGEQYF	TGTGCCAGCAGCCAAGAACCGGGCGAGCAGTACTTC
TRBJ2-1	few	.	TRBV7-8	CASSWSWGPNNEQFF	TGTGCCAGCAGCTGGTCATGGGGGCCTAACAATGAGCAGTTCTTC
TRBJ2-5	few	.	TRBV7-9	CASIRGLGETQYF	TGTGCCAGCATTCGGGGGCTAGGAGAGACCCAGTACTTC
TRBJ2-2	few	.	TRBV7-7	CASTGSTNTGELFF	TGTGCTAGCACGGGCAGTACGAACACCGGGGAGCTGTTTTTT
TRBJ1-1	few	TRBD1	TRBV9	CASSVDHRGEAFF	TGTGCCAGCAGCGTAGATCACAGGGGTGAAGCTTTCTTT
TRBJ2-2	few	TRBD2	TRBV7-9	CASSPSGTSGTGELFF	TGTGCCAGCAGTCCGTCCGGGACTAGCGGCACCGGGGAGCTGTTTTTT
TRBJ2-3	many	TRBD2	TRBV5-1	CASSPTSSGELQDTQYF	TGCGCCAGCAGCCCGACCTCTAGCGGGGAGCTTCAAGATACGCAGTATTTT
TRBJ1-1	.	.	TRBV5-5	CASSPYTRVTEAFF	TGTGCCAGCAGCCCTTATACGAGAGTAACTGAAGCTTTCTTT